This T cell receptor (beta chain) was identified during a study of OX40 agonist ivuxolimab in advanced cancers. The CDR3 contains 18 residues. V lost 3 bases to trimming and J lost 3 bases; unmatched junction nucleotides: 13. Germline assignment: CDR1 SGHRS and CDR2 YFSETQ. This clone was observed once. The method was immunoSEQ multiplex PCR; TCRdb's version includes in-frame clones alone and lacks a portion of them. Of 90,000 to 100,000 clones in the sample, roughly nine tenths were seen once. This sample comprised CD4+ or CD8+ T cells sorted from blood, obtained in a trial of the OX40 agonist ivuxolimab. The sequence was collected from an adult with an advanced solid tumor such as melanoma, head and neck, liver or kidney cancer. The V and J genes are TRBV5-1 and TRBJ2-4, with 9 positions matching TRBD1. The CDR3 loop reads CASSSYSTGGTVKNIQYF. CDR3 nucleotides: TGCGCCAGCAGCTCCTACTCTACAGGGGGCACGGTCAAAAACATTCAGTACTTC. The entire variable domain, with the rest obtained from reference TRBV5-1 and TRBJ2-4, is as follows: KAGVTQTPRYLIKTRGQQVTLSCSPISGHRSVSWYQQTPGQGLQFLFEYFSETQRNKGNFPGRFSGRQFSNSRSEMNVSTLELGDSALYLCASSSYSTGGTVKNIQYFGAGTRLSVL.